This T cell receptor beta chain was found in a study of T-cell memory formation after mild COVID-19 (dated by TCRdb to about 2021). General notes on the study: TCR sequence clusters from the two donors were largely donor specific. Longitudinal TCRalpha and TCRbeta repertoire sequencing tracked T-cell clones expanding and contracting after mild COVID-19 in two donors. Two young, previously healthy adult volunteers made up the cohort, one male and one female. On the study overall, not on this receptor specifically: Contracting CD4+ clones turned up mainly in the CM and EM memory subsets, whereas EMRA was where CD8+ clones were enriched. Balanced CD4/CD8 phenotypes were observed for clones contracting from day 15 to 85, whereas a bias towards CD4+ was observed for a second wave of clones expanding from day 15 to 37. The study covered only a couple of mild cases, and larger cohorts including severe cases with pre-infection samples were considered necessary. Some responding clones were found in pre-infection memory, which suggests that pre-existing cross-reactive memory T cells took part in the SARS-CoV-2 response. The second-wave clones that peaked on day 37 were not confirmed to be SARS-CoV-2 specific.

Data came from an Illumina NovaSeq 6000. Using 5'RACE with constant-segment primers, TCRalpha and TCRbeta cDNA libraries were constructed, with sample barcodes and unique molecular identifiers added in the process. RNA was extracted from every sample with Trizol reagent. Libraries were amplified in two PCR steps, with a second sample barcode and Illumina TruSeq adapters added in the second step. Libraries were sequenced on an Illumina NovaSeq with 2 x 150 bp paired-end reads. As for the original processing: The reads were demultiplexed and collapsed into UMI-guided consensus sequences using migec v1.2.7. With mixcr v2.1.11, UMI consensuses were aligned to TRA and TRB V and J templates and assembled into clonotypes. A clonotype was counted as expanded or contracted only if both edgeR and NoisET called the change significant, with noise models trained on biological replicates. edgeR calls used a false discovery rate-adjusted p below 0.01 and a log2 fold-change threshold of 1. As an exploratory analysis of dynamics, PCA with hierarchical clustering was applied to max-normalized trajectories of the 1000 most abundant clonotypes. Separately sequenced CD4+ and CD8+ repertoires were used to assign a CD4 or CD8 phenotype to each responding clone. TCRdb reran the public reads through fastp at Q25 and MiXCR, keeping productive beta chains. Each CDR3 protein appears once, grouped with its most common genes and DNA. It is TCRdb's table, rather than the study itself, that gives the V and J calls and clone size. In this sample the table shows approximately 190,000 distinct CDR3 sequences, about 16% of which occur a single time. Jointly, the top ten make up roughly 2.4% of the sample.

Turning to this clonotype: What antigen it recognizes has not been identified. No qualities accompany the bases; no much larger clone lies one base away.

PBMCs were isolated by Ficoll-Paque density gradient centrifugation. V drops 4 bases and J drops 10 bases, leaving 13 bases in between. Its CDR3 holds 13 amino acids, cysteine through phenylalanine. CDR3 DNA only is kept here, 39 bases in frame from base 1. CDR1 is given as MNHNY and CDR2 as SVGAGI, both from the germline V gene (reference sequence). Recombination joined TRBV6-6 with TRBJ1-4, with the D segment identity uncertain. Sequencing was done on a sample of PBMCs or a T cell subset sorted from them (not recorded which). This receptor was taken from an adult woman who had mild COVID-19 (a few samples of this study predate the infection). The sample titles of this study are shuffled in the database, so cell type and time point are left out; the donor was told from shared clones. The bases are TGTGCCAGCAGTTGGGGAAGGGAGGGAAAACTGTTTTTT. Translated, it gives CASSWGREGKLFF.